This paragraph reports one TCR beta chain. Its target is not known. Profiling relied on immunoSEQ multiplex PCR, and the TCRdb table lists in-frame clones only, not all of them. The repertoire includes just over 95,000 clones, 80% to 95% of them detected once, and 0.15% to 0.2% sits in the top ten. This entry is derived from a study of graft-versus-host responses after intestinal transplantation. The sequence was obtained from a human donor who received an intestinal transplant. This specimen was unstimulated CD4+ T cells sorted from spleen or lymph node cells, taken before intestinal transplant.

CDR3 loop: CASTAGTGNTEAFF. The DNA of the CDR3 is TGTGCCAGCACGGCGGGGACTGGGAACACTGAAGCTTTCTTT. The chain links TRBV6-5 to TRBJ1-1; the D gene is possibly TRBD1 (5 bases). The V end lost 7 bases, the J end lost 1 base, and 13 bases lay between the germline ends. CDR1 is MNHEY, CDR2 SVGAGI, per germline. The CDR3 length is 14 residues.